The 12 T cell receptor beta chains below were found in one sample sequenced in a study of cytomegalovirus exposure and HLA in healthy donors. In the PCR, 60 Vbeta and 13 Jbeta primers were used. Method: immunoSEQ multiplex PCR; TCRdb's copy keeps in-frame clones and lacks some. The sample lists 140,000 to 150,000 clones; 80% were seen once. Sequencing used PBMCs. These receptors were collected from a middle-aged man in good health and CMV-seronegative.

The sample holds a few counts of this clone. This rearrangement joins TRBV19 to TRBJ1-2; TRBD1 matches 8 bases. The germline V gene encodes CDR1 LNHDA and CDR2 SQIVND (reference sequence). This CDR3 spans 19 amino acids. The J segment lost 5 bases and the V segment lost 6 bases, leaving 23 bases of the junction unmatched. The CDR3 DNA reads TGTGCCAGTAGCTTCAGGGGGCGCGGTGGCCTCCTCCCCCGATATGGCTACACCTTC. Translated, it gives CASSFRGRGGLLPRYGYTF.

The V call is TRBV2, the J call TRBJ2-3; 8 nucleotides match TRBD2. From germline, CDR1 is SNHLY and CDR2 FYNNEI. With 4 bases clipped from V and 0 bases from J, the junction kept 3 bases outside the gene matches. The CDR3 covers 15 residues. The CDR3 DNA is TGTGCCAGCAGTGTAACGGGGGGGAGCACAGATACGCAGTATTTT. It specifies CASSVTGGSTDTQYF.

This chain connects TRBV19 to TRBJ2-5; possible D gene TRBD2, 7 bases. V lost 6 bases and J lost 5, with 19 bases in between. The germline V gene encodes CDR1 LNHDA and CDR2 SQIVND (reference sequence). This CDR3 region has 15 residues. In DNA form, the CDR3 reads TGTGCCAGTAGAAGTAGGGGGGGGCCCTCGGAGACCCAGTACTTC. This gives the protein CASRSRGGPSETQYF.

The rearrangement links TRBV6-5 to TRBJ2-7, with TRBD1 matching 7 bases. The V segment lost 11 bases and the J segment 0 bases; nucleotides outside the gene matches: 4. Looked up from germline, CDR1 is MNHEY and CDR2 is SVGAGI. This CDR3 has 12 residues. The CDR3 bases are TGTGCCGCCGGGGACAGCTCCTACGAGCAGTACTTC. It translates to CAAGDSSYEQYF.

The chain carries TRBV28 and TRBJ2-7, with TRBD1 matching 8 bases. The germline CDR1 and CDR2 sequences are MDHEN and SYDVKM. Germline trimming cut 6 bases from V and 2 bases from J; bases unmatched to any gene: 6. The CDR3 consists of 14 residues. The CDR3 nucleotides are TGTGCCAGCAGCCCCCGGGACAGGCCCTACGAGCAGTACTTC. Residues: CASSPRDRPYEQYF.

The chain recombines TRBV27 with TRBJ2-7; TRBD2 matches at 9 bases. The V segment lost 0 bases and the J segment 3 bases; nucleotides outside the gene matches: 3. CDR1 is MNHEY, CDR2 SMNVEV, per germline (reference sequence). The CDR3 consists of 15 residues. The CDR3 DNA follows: TGTGCCAGCAGTTTATCATCTAGCGGGGTCTACGAGCAGTACTTC. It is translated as CASSLSSSGVYEQYF.

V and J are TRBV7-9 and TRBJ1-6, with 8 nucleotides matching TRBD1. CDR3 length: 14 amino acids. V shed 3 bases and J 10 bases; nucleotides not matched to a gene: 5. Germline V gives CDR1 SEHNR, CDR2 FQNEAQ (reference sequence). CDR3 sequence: CASSFTTGDSPLHF. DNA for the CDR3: TGTGCCAGCAGCTTCACGACAGGGGACTCACCCCTCCACTTT.

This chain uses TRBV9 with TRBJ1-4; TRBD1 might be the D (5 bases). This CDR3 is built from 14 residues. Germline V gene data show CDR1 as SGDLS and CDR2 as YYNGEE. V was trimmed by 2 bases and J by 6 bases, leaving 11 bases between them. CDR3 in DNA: TGTGCCAGCAGCGTTTTTGGCAGGGATGAAAAACTGTTTTTT. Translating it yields CASSVFGRDEKLFF. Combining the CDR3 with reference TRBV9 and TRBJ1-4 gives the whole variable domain DSGVTQTPKHLITATGQRVTLRCSPRSGDLSVYWYQQSLDQGLQFLIQYYNGEERAKGNILERFSAQQFPDLHSELNLSSLELGDSALYFCASSVFGRDEKLFFGSGTQLSVL.

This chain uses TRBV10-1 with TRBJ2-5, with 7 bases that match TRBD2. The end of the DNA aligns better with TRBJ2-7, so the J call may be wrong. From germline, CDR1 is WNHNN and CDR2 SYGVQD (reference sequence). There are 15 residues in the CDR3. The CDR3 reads CASSESLGGAYEQYF. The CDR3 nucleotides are TGCGCCAGCAGTGAGTCCCTGGGGGGGGCCTACGAGCAGTACTTC.

Here the CDR3 DNA reads TGTGCCAGCAGCACCTCTAGGTACACAGATACGCAGTATTTT. The encoded protein is CASSTSRYTDTQYF. V and J are TRBV5-4 and TRBJ2-3, with no clear D. CDR3 length: 14 residues. Germline assignment: CDR1 SGHNT and CDR2 YYREEE (reference sequence). Trimming left V 4 bases short and J 2 bases short, with 11 bases between.

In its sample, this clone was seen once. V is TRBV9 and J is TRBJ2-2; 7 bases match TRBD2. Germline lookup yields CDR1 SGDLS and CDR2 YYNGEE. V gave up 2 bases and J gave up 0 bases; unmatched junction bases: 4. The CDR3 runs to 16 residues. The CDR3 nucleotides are TGTGCCAGCAGCGTTCTCGGGGGGACGAACACCGGGGAGCTGTTTTTT. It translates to CASSVLGGTNTGELFF.

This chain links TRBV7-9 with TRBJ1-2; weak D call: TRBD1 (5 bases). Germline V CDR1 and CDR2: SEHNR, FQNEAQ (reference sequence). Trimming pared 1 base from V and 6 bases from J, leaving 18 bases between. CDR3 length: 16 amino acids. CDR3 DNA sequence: TGTGCCAGCAGCTTAGGTGGGACTCGGGGCAGTAATGGCTACACCTTC. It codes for CASSLGGTRGSNGYTF.